The clone carrying this T cell receptor (beta chain) was picked up a small number of times. This entry comes from a study of technical replicates of blood from several donors. Profiling relied on immunoSEQ multiplex PCR, and the TCRdb table lists in-frame clones only, not all of them. The repertoire holds more than 65,000 clones, with 93% as singletons. Per the germline V gene, CDR1 is SQVTM and CDR2 is ANQGSEA. There are 14 residues in the CDR3. V lost 6 bases, J lost 2 bases, and 9 bases stayed unmatched. This rearrangement joins TRBV29-1 to TRBJ1-1, with 7 bases identical to TRBD1. Sequencing input: T cells isolated from PBMCs. The sequence was obtained from a human donor in good health. CDR3 loop: CSVKTGTVNTEAFF. CDR3 in DNA: TGCAGCGTAAAGACCGGGACAGTAAACACTGAAGCTTTCTTT.